The 29 T cell receptor beta chains reported below all come from one sample, sequenced in a study of cytomegalovirus exposure and HLA in healthy donors. The primer mix had 60 Vbeta and 13 Jbeta primers. Measured with immunoSEQ multiplex PCR; TCRdb has only the in-frame clones, and not every one. The table records around 70,000 clones, around 80% of them present only once. Sequenced material: PBMCs. Receptors originate from a girl aged 5-17 years in good health and CMV-seropositive.

This clone appeared a single time. The chain has TRBV28 and TRBJ1-5; 8 nucleotides agree with TRBD1. V was clipped by 5 bases and J by 7 bases; unmatched bases: 4. Germline CDR1 and CDR2: MDHEN and SYDVKM. CDR3 length: 13 amino acids. CDR3 sequence reads: CASSMDRVQPQHF. CDR3 DNA: TGTGCCAGCAGTATGGACAGGGTGCAGCCCCAGCATTTT.

The CDR3: CASSWAGGGGELFF. In DNA form, the CDR3 reads TGTGCCAGCAGTTGGGCAGGGGGAGGCGGGGAGCTGTTTTTT. V and J are TRBV27 and TRBJ2-2; tentative D call: TRBD1 (7 bases). With 4 bases removed from V and 7 bases from J, the gap between germline ends came to 13 bases. This CDR3 spans 14 amino acids. Per germline, CDR1 MNHEY and CDR2 SMNVEV (reference sequence).

V and J are TRBV7-2 and TRBJ2-7; tentatively, D is TRBD2 (5 bases). The length of the CDR3 is 15 residues. Trimming cost V 1 base and J 3 bases, with 13 bases left between them. Germline CDR1 SGHTA, CDR2 FQGNSA. CDR3 sequence (DNA): TGTGCCAGCAGCTTAGACTCAGGACTTCTCTACGAGCAGTACTTC. Protein: CASSLDSGLLYEQYF. Based on the CDR3 plus reference TRBV7-2 and TRBJ2-7, the full variable domain is GAGVSQSPSNKVTEKGKDVELRCDPISGHTALYWYRQSLGQGLEFLIYFQGNSAPDKSGLPSDRFSAERTGGSVSTLTIQRTQQEDSAVYLCASSLDSGLLYEQYFGPGTRLTVT.

The chain has TRBV11-2 and TRBJ1-1; 7 bases map to TRBD1. The CDR3 has 14 amino acids. The germline V gene encodes CDR1 SGHAT and CDR2 FQNNGV. Trimming took 5 bases from V and 11 from J; bases not matched to a gene: 14. The CDR3 sequence is CASSPTLTGFKAFF. CDR3 bases: TGTGCCAGCAGCCCTACCCTGACAGGGTTCAAGGCTTTCTTT.

This rearrangement joins TRBV6-1 to TRBJ2-1; TRBD2 matches 9 bases. This CDR3 is built from 15 residues. Per the germline V gene, CDR1 is MNHNS and CDR2 is SASEGT. The V gene end was trimmed by 4 bases and the J gene end by 7 bases; junction bases not matched to a gene: 8. CDR3 region: CASSGGSGSVNEQFF. CDR3 DNA sequence: TGTGCCAGCAGTGGGGGTAGCGGGAGTGTGAATGAGCAGTTCTTC.

The rearrangement links TRBV19 to TRBJ1-1; D remains unclear. The CDR3 is made up of 13 amino acids. Per germline, CDR1 LNHDA and CDR2 SQIVND (reference sequence). V lost 2 bases to trimming and J lost 5 bases, with 9 bases between them. CDR3 DNA sequence: TGTGCCAGTAGTATACGGGAGATAACTGAAGCTTTCTTT. This sequence encodes CASSIREITEAFF. Using reference TRBV19 and TRBJ1-1 for the parts outside the CDR3, the full variable domain is DGGITQSPKYLFRKEGQNVTLSCEQNLNHDAMYWYRQDPGQGLRLIYYSQIVNDFQKGDIAEGYSVSREKKESFPLTVTSAQKNPTAFYLCASSIREITEAFFGQGTRLTVV.

The chain combines TRBV28 with TRBJ1-4; TRBD1 aligns across 8 bases. Germline V gene lookup returns CDR1 MDHEN and CDR2 SYDVKM. CDR3 length: 13 residues. J gave up 7 bases and V 8 bases, and 6 bases lay outside the gene matches. The CDR3 sequence is CASGTGGSEKLFF. The CDR3 coding sequence is TGTGCCAGCGGCACAGGGGGATCTGAAAAACTGTTTTTT.

The rearrangement uses TRBV6-1 and TRBJ1-6, with 8 bases aligning to TRBD1. Germline CDR1 reads MNHNS; CDR2 reads SASEGT. The V gene end was trimmed by 7 bases and the J gene end by 8 bases; junction bases not matched to a gene: 7. The CDR3 length is 14 residues. In nucleotides, the CDR3 is TGTGCCAGCACCTGGACAGGGCGGGATTCACCCCTCCACTTT. Translation: CASTWTGRDSPLHF.

The chain joins TRBV13 to TRBJ2-5; 7 positions agree with TRBD2. V trimming: 6 bases; J trimming: 3 bases; junction bases outside the gene matches: 4. Germline CDR1 and CDR2: PRHDT and FYEKMQ (reference sequence). The CDR3 consists of 13 residues. CDR3 bases: TGTGCCAGCAGGGGTGGGGGGGAAGAGACCCAGTACTTC. The encoded protein is CASRGGGEETQYF. The entire variable domain, with the rest obtained from reference TRBV13 and TRBJ2-5, is as follows: AAGVIQSPRHLIKEKRETATLKCYPIPRHDTVYWYQQGPGQDPQFLISFYEKMQSDKGSIPDRFSAQQFSDYHSELNMSSLELGDSALYFCASRGGGEETQYFGPGTRLLVL.

The chain joins TRBV6-6 to TRBJ1-1; 9 bases align to TRBD1. V lost 6 bases, J lost 4 bases, and 0 bases stayed unmatched. CDR1 MNHNY and CDR2 SVGAGI come from the germline V gene (reference sequence). The CDR3 consists of 12 residues. CDR3 nucleotide sequence: TGTGCCAGCAGGACAGGGGGCACTGAAGCTTTCTTT. Protein product: CASRTGGTEAFF.

This chain links TRBV28 with TRBJ1-2; maybe TRBD1 (6 bases). The V and J ends lost 1 base and 7 bases respectively, with 16 bases between them. The CDR3 spans 15 residues. The germline V gene has CDR1 MDHEN and CDR2 SYDVKM. CDR3 in amino acids: CASSLFQGWRGGYTF. The CDR3 DNA is TGTGCCAGCAGTTTATTCCAGGGGTGGAGAGGTGGCTACACCTTC.

The chain carries TRBV30 and TRBJ2-7; D is ambiguous. The CDR3 is 14 amino acids. Between the trimmed V and J ends, which lost 0 bases and 2 bases, there was a span of 11 bases. The germline V gene encodes CDR1 GTSNPN and CDR2 SVGIG (reference sequence). The CDR3 nucleotides are TGTGCCTGGAGTGTACGCGATGCCGCCTACGAGCAGTACTTC. The encoded protein is CAWSVRDAAYEQYF.

The CDR3 nucleotides read TGTGCCAGCAGTTACCCCGGGAACACTGAAGCTTTCTTT. It is translated as CASSYPGNTEAFF. V usage is TRBV6-5 and J usage is TRBJ1-1; D remains unclear. The V gene's germline CDR1 is MNHEY and CDR2 SVGAGI. The length of the CDR3 is 13 residues. Trimming shortened V by 2 bases and J by 1 base, and 5 bases separated the two germline ends.

This chain joins TRBV29-1 and TRBJ1-1; maybe TRBD1 (5 bases). Germline V CDR1 and CDR2: SQVTM, ANQGSEA. Trimming left V 6 bases short and J 11 bases short, with 16 bases between. This CDR3 has 11 amino acids. The CDR3 spells CSVSAGGSAFF. DNA for the CDR3: TGCAGCGTCTCGGCGGGGGGGAGCGCTTTCTTT.

This sequence joins TRBV6-5 and TRBJ1-2; possible D gene TRBD1, 6 bases. Trimming pared 2 bases from V and 7 bases from J, leaving 14 bases between. The CDR3 contains 14 residues. CDR1 and CDR2 (germline): MNHEY, SVGAGI. The CDR3 DNA sequence: TGTGCCAGCAGTTACCGTCAGGGGATCGGTGGCTACACCTTC. It is translated as CASSYRQGIGGYTF.

The chain employs TRBV5-4 and TRBJ1-2, with 7 bases fitting TRBD1. The trim removed 6 bases at V and 4 bases at J, leaving 12 bases unmatched. Looked up from germline, CDR1 is SGHNT and CDR2 is YYREEE (reference sequence). The CDR3 loop spans 15 amino acids. CDR3 sequence: CASIPPGQSVYGYTF. CDR3 nucleotides: TGTGCCAGCATCCCGCCGGGACAGTCAGTCTATGGCTACACCTTC.

The DNA of the CDR3 is TGCGCCAGCAGTGATGCGGGTCTCGGAACAGATACGCAGTATTTT. Its translation: CASSDAGLGTDTQYF. The rearrangement uses TRBV10-1 and TRBJ2-3, with D perhaps matching TRBD2 (5 bases). Germline V gives CDR1 WNHNN, CDR2 SYGVQD (reference sequence). CDR3 length equals 15 residues. V was shortened by 3 bases and J by 3 bases, with 13 bases between the two germline ends.

The chain joins TRBV20-1 to TRBJ1-5; no clear D. Germline lookup yields CDR1 DFQATT and CDR2 SNEGSKA (reference sequence). The CDR3 is made up of 10 amino acids. This CDR3 reads CSLPGQPQHF. The CDR3 nucleotides are TGCAGCCTCCCCGGTCAGCCCCAGCATTTT.

The chain couples TRBV6-1 to TRBJ2-7; TRBD1 matches 9 bases. Germline V gene lookup returns CDR1 MNHNS and CDR2 SASEGT. Unmatched junction bases numbered 8, after V lost 4 bases and J lost 4 bases. This CDR3 spans 15 amino acids. CDR3 sequence: CASSARQGGGYEQYF. CDR3 DNA sequence: TGTGCCAGCAGTGCAAGACAGGGGGGAGGTTACGAGCAGTACTTC.

The chain recombines TRBV9 with TRBJ1-1, with D perhaps matching TRBD1 (6 bases). Trimming pared 2 bases from V and 10 bases from J, leaving 21 bases between. CDR1 is SGDLS, CDR2 YYNGEE, per germline. This CDR3 has 15 residues. In nucleotides, the CDR3 is TGTGCCAGCAGCGTCGTCCCCGCCGGGGCAGGGGCAGCTTTCTTT. It codes for CASSVVPAGAGAAFF. Drawing the rest from reference TRBV9 and TRBJ1-1, the complete variable domain is DSGVTQTPKHLITATGQRVTLRCSPRSGDLSVYWYQQSLDQGLQFLIQYYNGEERAKGNILERFSAQQFPDLHSELNLSSLELGDSALYFCASSVVPAGAGAAFFGQGTRLTVV.

The chain has TRBV5-6 and TRBJ2-1, with D possibly being TRBD2 (6 bases). The ends were cut back, 4 bases at V and 7 bases at J, with 12 bases in the middle. CDR1 is SGHDT, CDR2 YYEEEE, per germline. The CDR3 runs to 13 residues. For the CDR3, the DNA is TGTGCCAGCAGCGTCAGGGCGGGGAATGAGCAGTTCTTC. Amino acid sequence: CASSVRAGNEQFF.

The CDR3 region is CAISESVRGWEQYF. The CDR3 DNA is TGTGCCATCAGTGAGTCGGTAAGGGGGTGGGAGCAGTACTTC. The V call is TRBV10-3, the J call TRBJ2-7; a weak D match, TRBD1 (6 bases). The V gene lost 0 bases and the J gene lost 7 bases, with 13 bases spanning the gap. The CDR3 extends over 14 amino acids. Germline CDR1 ENHRY, CDR2 SYGVKD.

This chain uses TRBV27 with TRBJ1-6; perhaps TRBD1 as D (6 bases). The CDR3 sequence is 14 residues long. The V gene lost 4 bases and the J gene lost 12 bases, with 16 bases spanning the gap. Per germline, CDR1 MNHEY and CDR2 SMNVEV (reference sequence). Here the CDR3 DNA reads TGTGCCAGCAGTTACAACAGGGAAGACCTACCCCTCCACTTT. It encodes CASSYNREDLPLHF.

This clone was seen a single time. V and J are TRBV9 and TRBJ1-4; 9 bases are a match to TRBD1. The CDR3 runs 16 residues. Trimming at V came to 2 bases and at J to 8 bases, leaving 10 bases not matched to a gene. The germline V gene encodes CDR1 SGDLS and CDR2 YYNGEE. CDR3 in amino acids: CASSVADRGGEEKLFF. In nucleotides, the CDR3 is TGTGCCAGCAGCGTGGCGGACAGGGGAGGGGAGGAAAAACTGTTTTTT.

The chain employs TRBV23-1 and TRBJ2-3, with D maybe TRBD2 (6 bases). TRBV23-1 is an ORF for which the function is uncertain. CDR3 length equals 12 residues. V shed 6 bases and J shed 4 bases, with 8 bases lying between them. The CDR3 bases are TGCGCCAGCAGCGGGAGCGCAGATACGCAGTATTTT. Its protein is CASSGSADTQYF.

The gene calls are TRBV12-1 and TRBJ2-6; the D segment call TRBD1 is taken from the table without a DNA check. TRBV12-1 is an annotated pseudogene. The CDR3 totals 18 residues. Written as DNA, the CDR3 is TGTGCCAGCAGCCCCCCATGGCTCTTTTACTCTGGGGCCAACGTCCTGACTTTC. Translated, it gives CASSPPWLFYSGANVLTF.

The chain carries TRBV11-3 and TRBJ2-1, with TRBD2 identical over 10 bases. The CDR3 has 16 amino acids. The V gene end was trimmed by 2 bases and the J gene end by 3 bases; junction bases not matched to a gene: 4. From germline, CDR1 is SGHNT and CDR2 YENEEA. The DNA for the CDR3 is TGTGCCAGCAGCTTAAGTAGGACTAGCGGCTACAATGAGCAGTTCTTC. It translates to CASSLSRTSGYNEQFF.

The J gene is TRBJ1-4, the V gene TRBV7-9; D call uncertain. Germline V gene lookup returns CDR1 SEHNR and CDR2 FQNEAQ (reference sequence). This CDR3 region has 14 residues. V lost 3 bases, J lost 8 bases, and 13 bases lay in between. The CDR3 sequence is CASSLAGRGEKLFF. The CDR3 region has the DNA TGTGCCAGCAGCTTGGCGGGGAGAGGAGAAAAACTGTTTTTT.

The chain has TRBV5-1 and TRBJ1-6; TRBD1 matches at 9 bases. V lost 5 bases, J lost 7 bases, and 7 bases stayed unmatched. The CDR3 has 15 amino acids. Germline CDR1 and CDR2: SGHRS and YFSETQ. CDR3 protein: CASRMTGGMNSPLHF. DNA for the CDR3: TGCGCCAGCAGAATGACAGGGGGGATGAATTCACCCCTCCACTTT.